Sequencing of this TCR beta chain was carried out in a study of blood T cell repertoires in COVID-19. The CDR3 loop spans 14 amino acids. CDR1 is SGDLS and CDR2 is YYNGEE in the germline V gene. Trimming shortened V by 1 base and J by 6 bases, and 14 bases separated the two germline ends. Per the study methods: Counts of nucleated cells, estimated from reference gene primer amplification, were obtained. The data were produced by immunoSEQ multiplex PCR, yet TCRdb's version contains in-frame clones alone and is incomplete. That table furnishes V, J and clone size, whereas the DNA furnished D and trimming. The sample records 85,000 or so clones, about four fifths being singletons.

This TCR was recovered from a man aged 80 or over with acute or convalescent COVID-19. The material sequenced was peripheral blood. This chain connects TRBV9 to TRBJ2-7; D might be TRBD1 (6 bases). CDR3: CASSVNRVGGEQYF. As DNA, the CDR3 is TGTGCCAGCAGCGTAAATAGGGTAGGGGGCGAGCAGTACTTC.